Described below is a single TCR beta chain sequence and its context. Its target is not known. Using immunoSEQ multiplex PCR, the repertoire was profiled, and TCRdb retains in-frame clones only, with some absent. The sample shows fewer than 150,000 clones, approximately 84% of them seen only once. This record belongs to a study of cytomegalovirus exposure and HLA in healthy donors. CDR1 and CDR2 from the germline V gene are KGHSH and LQKENI. Trimming shortened V by 3 bases and J by 3 bases, and 8 bases separated the two germline ends. The CDR3 loop spans 13 amino acids. Regarding the study as a whole: One later analysis, an examination of the 90 to 150 validation repertoires, found that first-cohort TCR clusters tended to co-occur in them. The study listed about 150 cytomegalovirus-associated TCR beta chains. With high specificity and sensitivity, the classifier reportedly diagnosed cytomegalovirus status.

Input material: PBMCs. This TCR was recovered from a man younger than 45 in good health and CMV-seropositive. The chain joins TRBV18 to TRBJ1-1; D remains ambiguous. This CDR3 is CASSPDTYTEAFF. In DNA form, the CDR3 reads TGTGCCAGCTCACCCGACACGTACACTGAAGCTTTCTTT.